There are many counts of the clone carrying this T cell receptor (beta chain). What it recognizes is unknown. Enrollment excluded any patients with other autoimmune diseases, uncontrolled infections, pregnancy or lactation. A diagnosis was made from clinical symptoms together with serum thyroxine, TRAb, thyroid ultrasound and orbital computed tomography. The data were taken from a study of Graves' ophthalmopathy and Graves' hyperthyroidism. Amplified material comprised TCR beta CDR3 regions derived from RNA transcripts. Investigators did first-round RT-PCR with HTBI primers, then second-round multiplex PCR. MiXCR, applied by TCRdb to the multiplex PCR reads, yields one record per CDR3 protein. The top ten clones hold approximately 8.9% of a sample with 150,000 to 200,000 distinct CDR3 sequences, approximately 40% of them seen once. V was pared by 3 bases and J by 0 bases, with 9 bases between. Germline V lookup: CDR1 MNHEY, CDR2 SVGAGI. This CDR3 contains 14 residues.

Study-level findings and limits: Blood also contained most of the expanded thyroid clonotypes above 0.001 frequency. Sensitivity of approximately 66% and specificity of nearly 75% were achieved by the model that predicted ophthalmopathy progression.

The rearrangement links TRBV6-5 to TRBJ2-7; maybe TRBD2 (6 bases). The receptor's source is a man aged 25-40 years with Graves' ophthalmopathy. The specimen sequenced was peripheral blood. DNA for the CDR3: TGTGCCAGCAGTTATTTCGGGAGCTCCTACGAGCAGTACTTC. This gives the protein CASSYFGSSYEQYF.